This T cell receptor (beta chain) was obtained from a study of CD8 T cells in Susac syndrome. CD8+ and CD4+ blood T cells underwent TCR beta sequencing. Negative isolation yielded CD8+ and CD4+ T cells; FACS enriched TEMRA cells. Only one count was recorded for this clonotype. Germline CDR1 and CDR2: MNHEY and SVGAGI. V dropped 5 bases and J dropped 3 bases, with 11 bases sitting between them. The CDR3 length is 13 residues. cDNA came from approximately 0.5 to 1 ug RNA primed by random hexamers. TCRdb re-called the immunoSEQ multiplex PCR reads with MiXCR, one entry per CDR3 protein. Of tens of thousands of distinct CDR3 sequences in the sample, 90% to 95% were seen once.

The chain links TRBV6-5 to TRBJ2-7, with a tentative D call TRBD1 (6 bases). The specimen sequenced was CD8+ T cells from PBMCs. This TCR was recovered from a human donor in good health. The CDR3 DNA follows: TGTGCCAGCAGTAACACAGGGAACTACGAGCAGTACTTC. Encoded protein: CASSNTGNYEQYF.